This TCR beta chain was documented in a study of blood T cells in healthy people across ages. Study results and limitations: Long-lived and aged donors differed, with more naive CD4+ cells and higher diversity in the long-lived. With naive T cell percentage, TCR beta diversity showed a strong correlation.

With a J-beta primer mix and a sample-barcoded 5' primer, a second PCR ran about 7 to 11 cycles. Sequencing of every sample gave 2.5 million or more CDR3-containing paired-end reads. MiXCR was run by TCRdb on the 5' RACE reads, yielding one entry per CDR3 protein. In the table there are 1,100,000 or so distinct CDR3 sequences, 40% to 50% of which are singletons. The germline V and J ends were trimmed by 2 bases and 5 bases, with 15 bases remaining between them. The CDR3 extends over 15 amino acids. Germline V gene data show CDR1 as SGHVS and CDR2 as FNYEAQ. At least 6.5 million PBMCs were isolated per sample. Remarks on this clonotype: Its antigen is currently unknown.

The sequence was obtained from a woman aged 55 to 70 in good health. The chain couples TRBV7-6 to TRBJ2-5; perhaps TRBD1 as D (6 bases). Input material: blood. The DNA for the CDR3 is TGTGCCAGCAGCTTACGAAACAGGGTTGCGGAGACCCAGTACTTC. It yields the protein CASSLRNRVAETQYF.